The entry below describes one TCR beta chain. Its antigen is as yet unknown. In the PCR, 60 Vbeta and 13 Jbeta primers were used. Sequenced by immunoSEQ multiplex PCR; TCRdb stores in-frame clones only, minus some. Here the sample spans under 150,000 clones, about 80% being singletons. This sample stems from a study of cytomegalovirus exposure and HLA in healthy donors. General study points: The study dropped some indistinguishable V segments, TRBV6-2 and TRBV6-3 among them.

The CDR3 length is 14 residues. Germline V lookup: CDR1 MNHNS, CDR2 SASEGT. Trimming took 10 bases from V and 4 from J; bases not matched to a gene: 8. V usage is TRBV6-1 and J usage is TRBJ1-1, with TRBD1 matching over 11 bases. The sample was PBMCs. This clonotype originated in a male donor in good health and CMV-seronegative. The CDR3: CATGQGAWGTEAFF. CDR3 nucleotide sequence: TGTGCCACCGGACAGGGGGCATGGGGCACTGAAGCTTTCTTT.